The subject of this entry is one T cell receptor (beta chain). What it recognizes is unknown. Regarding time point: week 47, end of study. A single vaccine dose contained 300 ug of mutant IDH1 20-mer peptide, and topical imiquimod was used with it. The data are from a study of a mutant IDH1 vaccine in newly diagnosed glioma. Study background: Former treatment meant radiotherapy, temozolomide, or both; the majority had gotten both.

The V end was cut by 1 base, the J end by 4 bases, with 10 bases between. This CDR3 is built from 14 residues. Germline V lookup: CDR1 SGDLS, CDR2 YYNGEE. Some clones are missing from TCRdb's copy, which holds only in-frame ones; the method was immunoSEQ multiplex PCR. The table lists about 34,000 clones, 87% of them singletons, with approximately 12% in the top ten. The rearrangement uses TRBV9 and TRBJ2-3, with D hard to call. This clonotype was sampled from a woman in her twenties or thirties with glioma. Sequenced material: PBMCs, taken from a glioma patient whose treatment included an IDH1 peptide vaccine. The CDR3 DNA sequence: TGTGCCAGCAGCGTATCCCCGGGCGCAGATACGCAGTATTTT. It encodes CASSVSPGADTQYF.